Following are 2 T cell receptor beta chains from one sample sequenced in a study of molecular identifiers for immune sequencing clone quantification (dated by TCRdb to 2016 to 2018). Library construction relied on PCR. The sequencing machine was a NextSeq 500. TCRdb applied fastp at Q25 and MiXCR to the public reads, then kept only in-frame beta chains. CDR3 protein duplicates are merged, each entry listing the most common genes and DNA. Present in this sample are 400,000 to 600,000 distinct CDR3 sequences, around 23% of which were seen just once. The top ten clones comprise about 0.75% of the sample. Sequenced material: naive CD8+ T cells from blood, with Jurkat cell RNA spiked in. The cell subset or site label, as the study defines it: FACS-sorted CD8+CD4-CCR7+CD45RA+ naive T cells. The source of these receptors is a human donor in good health. Some libraries in this study had Jurkat cell RNA spiked in.

A few counts support this clonotype. The CDR3 end shows no conserved phenylalanine or tryptophan, and so a read error is likely. The V gene is TRBV28, the J gene TRBJ2-7, with D perhaps being TRBD1 or TRBD2 (5 bases each). Trimming left V 3 bases short and J 3 bases short, with 15 bases between. Germline-derived CDR1 and CDR2 are MDHEN and SYDVKM. The length of the CDR3 is 15 residues. The CDR3 bases are TGTGCCAGCAGTTTCCGGGACCTAATCAACTACGAGCAGTACTCC. Its translation is CASSFRDLINYEQYS.

In its sample, this clonotype was seen many times. This chain joins TRBV7-2 and TRBJ2-1; 9 bases line up with TRBD1. CDR3 length: 16 amino acids. Trimming removed 11 bases from V and 4 bases from J; junction bases left unmatched: 15. Germline V gene lookup returns CDR1 SGHTA and CDR2 FQGNSA. The CDR3 here is CARRPGQGISYNEQFF. CDR3 in DNA: TGTGCCCGCCGACCCGGACAGGGGATTTCGTACAATGAGCAGTTCTTC. Full variable domain (outside the CDR3, taken from reference TRBV7-2 and TRBJ2-1): GAGVSQSPSNKVTEKGKDVELRCDPISGHTALYWYRQSLGQGLEFLIYFQGNSAPDKSGLPSDRFSAERTGGSVSTLTIQRTQQEDSAVYLCARRPGQGISYNEQFFGPGTRLTVL.